Sequencing of this T cell receptor beta chain was carried out in a study of blood T cell repertoires in COVID-19. Overall study context: Sites across the United States, Italy and Spain contributed samples from acute and convalescent COVID-19.

In the study's own analysis: Reference gene primers were amplified, and this amplification served to estimate nucleated cell counts. TCRdb's table, derived via immunoSEQ multiplex PCR, lists solely in-frame clones and lacks some. That table gives V, J and clone size, and the DNA gave D and trimming. Of some 290,000 clones in the sample, roughly 80% were seen once. The TCR originated in a man aged 60 to 75 who had recovered from COVID-19. Sequencing was performed on peripheral blood.

CDR3 in amino acids: CASSRTGSNEKLFF. The CDR3 nucleotides are TGTGCCAGCAGCCGGACAGGGTCAAATGAAAAACTGTTTTTT. The chain has TRBV3-1 (or the pseudogene TRBV3-2) and TRBJ1-4, with 8 nucleotides matching TRBD1. With 4 bases clipped from V and 5 bases from J, the junction kept 3 bases outside the gene matches. From germline, CDR1 is LGHDT and CDR2 YNNKEL (reference sequence). CDR3 size: 14 residues.